The 25 T cell receptor beta chains reported below all come from one sample, sequenced in a study of CD8 T cells in ankylosing spondylitis. Findings of the study overall: Ankylosing spondylitis blood appeared to be characterized by a TCR beta motif of roughly eight highly homologous variants.

TCRdb processed the 5' RACE reads anew with MiXCR; each CDR3 protein has one entry. The data hold hundreds of thousands of distinct CDR3 sequences, with about 11% observed a single time. No antigen has been identified for these receptors. Sequencing was carried out using blood, either unsorted or a sorted T cell fraction (not recorded which). These receptors came from a male donor with ankylosing spondylitis.

This clonotype was counted a few times. This sequence joins TRBV29-1 and TRBJ2-5, with TRBD1 matching 8 bases. The CDR3 spans 12 residues. V gave up 7 bases and J gave up 6 bases; unmatched junction bases: 7. The V gene's germline CDR1 is SQVTM and CDR2 ANQGSEA. CDR3 loop: CSAITGGQTQYF. The CDR3, as DNA: TGCAGCGCAATAACAGGGGGACAGACCCAGTACTTC. Looking up the rest from reference TRBV29-1 and TRBJ2-5 gives the full variable domain: SAVISQKPSRDICQRGTSLTIQCQVDSQVTMMFWYRQQPGQSLTLIATANQGSEATYESGFVIDKFPISRPNLTFSTLTVSNMSPEDSSIYLCSAITGGQTQYFGPGTRLLVL.

This chain connects TRBV5-6 to TRBJ2-7; TRBD2 agrees at 9 bases. Germline values: CDR1 SGHDT, CDR2 YYEEEE. Trimming at V came to 4 bases and at J to 6 bases, leaving 11 bases not matched to a gene. CDR3 length: 15 residues. The DNA for the CDR3 is TGTGCCAGCAGCCTTACCGGGACTAGCAGCGGCGAGCAGTACTTC. The encoded protein is CASSLTGTSSGEQYF.

This clonotype was picked up many times. V usage is TRBV12-3 or TRBV12-4 and J usage is TRBJ2-1; D unresolved. V lost 5 bases to trimming and J lost 9 bases, with 8 bases between them. The length of the CDR3 is 11 residues. The CDR3 here is CASSPGGEQFF. For the CDR3, the DNA is TGTGCCAGCAGTCCCGGCGGTGAGCAGTTCTTC.

This clonotype has a handful of counts. CDR3 amino acids: CASTIGQGRDFYF. Written as DNA, the CDR3 is TGCGCCAGCACCATTGGACAGGGGAGGGACTTCTACTTC. The rearrangement uses TRBV5-1 and TRBJ2-7, with 9 bases fitting TRBD1. The CDR3 is made up of 13 amino acids. CDR1 is SGHRS, CDR2 YFSETQ, per germline. J lost 13 bases, V lost 6 bases, and 14 bases had no gene match. The full variable domain, completed using reference TRBV5-1 and TRBJ2-7, is KAGVTQTPRYLIKTRGQQVTLSCSPISGHRSVSWYQQTPGQGLQFLFEYFSETQRNKGNFPGRFSGRQFSNSRSEMNVSTLELGDSALYLCASTIGQGRDFYFGPGTRLTVT.

This clonotype was observed a few times. The V call is TRBV6-1, the J call TRBJ1-2; possibly TRBD1 for D (6 bases). CDR3 length: 16 residues. Germline V gene data show CDR1 as MNHNS and CDR2 as SASEGT. The V end was cut by 7 bases, the J end by 8 bases, with 26 bases between. The CDR3 sequence is CASKKLGGPGTDGYTF. CDR3 DNA: TGTGCCAGCAAAAAGTTAGGGGGGCCCGGGACTGACGGCTACACCTTC.

DNA for the CDR3: TGTGCCAGCAGTTTATTTTGGGGCGCGGGAGAGACCCAGTACTTC. It encodes CASSLFWGAGETQYF. The chain couples TRBV28 to TRBJ2-5; D might be TRBD1 or TRBD2, each matching 5 bases. V lost 1 base to trimming and J lost 4 bases, with 13 bases between them. The CDR3 is made up of 15 amino acids. Germline V CDR1 and CDR2: MDHEN, SYDVKM.

This clonotype was detected ten times or more. The chain joins TRBV5-1 to TRBJ2-3; 7 nucleotides align to TRBD1. The V gene's germline CDR1 is SGHRS and CDR2 YFSETQ. Losses at the gene ends were 8 bases for V and 2 bases for J; bases not matched to a gene: 8. This CDR3 has 14 residues. CDR3 sequence reads: CASYLTGTTDTQYF. For the CDR3, the DNA is TGCGCCAGTTATCTGACAGGGACCACAGATACGCAGTATTTT.

This sequence joins TRBV12-3 or TRBV12-4 and TRBJ1-1; TRBD1 agrees at 9 bases. With 6 bases clipped from V and 5 bases from J, the junction kept 7 bases outside the gene matches. This CDR3 spans 14 amino acids. The CDR3 coding sequence is TGTGCCAGCAGCTACGTACAGGGGGCGACTGAAGCTTTCTTT. Translation: CASSYVQGATEAFF.

This clonotype was counted at least ten times. The rearrangement links TRBV12-3 or TRBV12-4 to TRBJ2-4; TRBD1 might be the D (6 bases). CDR3 length equals 15 residues. V was cut by 3 bases and J by 0 bases, with 9 bases left in between. CDR3 coding DNA: TGTGCCAGCAGTTTGGACAGAGTAGCCAAAAACATTCAGTACTTC. Translating it yields CASSLDRVAKNIQYF.

The rearrangement joins TRBV9 to TRBJ2-1; 7 nucleotides agree with TRBD2. The V gene's germline CDR1 is SGDLS and CDR2 YYNGEE. This CDR3 region has 16 residues. The junction had 6 bases not matched to a gene; V was cut back by 0 bases and J by 3 bases. The CDR3 sequence is CASSVGGRGFYNEQFF. CDR3 nucleotide sequence: TGTGCCAGCAGCGTAGGTGGGAGGGGATTCTACAATGAGCAGTTCTTC. The whole variable domain, filled in from reference TRBV9 and TRBJ2-1, reads DSGVTQTPKHLITATGQRVTLRCSPRSGDLSVYWYQQSLDQGLQFLIQYYNGEERAKGNILERFSAQQFPDLHSELNLSSLELGDSALYFCASSVGGRGFYNEQFFGPGTRLTVL.

This clonotype was seen a handful of times. The J gene is TRBJ2-3, the V gene TRBV7-6; 8 bases agree with TRBD2. Germline values: CDR1 SGHVS, CDR2 FNYEAQ. The V segment lost 1 base and the J segment 2 bases; nucleotides outside the gene matches: 8. The CDR3 has 17 amino acids. The CDR3 protein is CASSLGVSGKNTDTQYF. The CDR3 DNA follows: TGTGCCAGCAGCTTAGGAGTTAGCGGGAAGAACACAGATACGCAGTATTTT.

This clonotype was seen only a few times. The V gene is TRBV4-3, the J gene TRBJ2-4, with no clear D. The germline CDR1 and CDR2 sequences are LGHNA and YSLEER. The CDR3 consists of 18 residues. Deletions cut 1 base from V and 0 bases from J, with 16 bases between. CDR3 DNA: TGCGCCAGCAGCCAAGGACGCTCCACGAGACTAGCCAAAAACATTCAGTACTTC. This encodes CASSQGRSTRLAKNIQYF.

This clonotype turned up a few times. This rearrangement joins TRBV12-3 or TRBV12-4 to TRBJ2-1; D might be TRBD1 (6 bases). With 7 bases removed from V and 1 base from J, the gap between germline ends came to 14 bases. This CDR3 region has 15 residues. The DNA of the CDR3 is TGTGCCAGCACCACTGGACAGCTTTCCTACAATGAGCAGTTCTTC. Its protein product is CASTTGQLSYNEQFF.

This clonotype appeared a few times. The chain couples TRBV14 to TRBJ1-2, with 10 bases identical to TRBD1. Germline trimming cut 0 bases from V and 7 bases from J; bases unmatched to any gene: 5. Germline loops: CDR1 SGHDN, CDR2 FVKESK. The CDR3 totals 15 residues. The CDR3, as DNA: TGTGCCAGCAGCCAAGAAGGGACAGGGGCGGTTGGCTACACCTTC. Residues: CASSQEGTGAVGYTF. The entire variable domain, with the rest obtained from reference TRBV14 and TRBJ1-2, is as follows: EAGVTQFPSHSVIEKGQTVTLRCDPISGHDNLYWYRRVMGKEIKFLLHFVKESKQDESGMPNNRFLAERTGGTYSTLKVQPAELEDSGVYFCASSQEGTGAVGYTFGSGTRLTVV.

Many counts were recorded for this clonotype. The chain combines TRBV10-3 with TRBJ2-1; the match to TRBD2 covers 13 bases. The CDR3 spans 15 residues. Unmatched junction bases numbered 3, after V lost 4 bases and J lost 6 bases. CDR1 is ENHRY, CDR2 SYGVKD, per germline. The DNA of the CDR3 is TGTGCCATCAGTGTAGGACTAGCGGGAGCCAATGAGCAGTTCTTC. Protein: CAISVGLAGANEQFF.

This clonotype was observed a few times. V and J are TRBV9 and TRBJ1-1; D might be TRBD1 (5 bases). V dropped 0 bases and J dropped 3 bases, with 12 bases sitting between them. There are 15 residues in the CDR3. CDR1 is SGDLS, CDR2 YYNGEE, per germline. CDR3 sequence: CASSVGPGTDTEAFF. CDR3 nucleotides: TGTGCCAGCAGCGTAGGGCCGGGGACTGACACTGAAGCTTTCTTT. Filled out from reference TRBV9 and TRBJ1-1, the complete variable domain reads DSGVTQTPKHLITATGQRVTLRCSPRSGDLSVYWYQQSLDQGLQFLIQYYNGEERAKGNILERFSAQQFPDLHSELNLSSLELGDSALYFCASSVGPGTDTEAFFGQGTRLTVV.

This clonotype was detected only a few times. This chain joins TRBV5-6 and TRBJ2-4, with D tentatively TRBD2 (6 bases). From germline, CDR1 is SGHDT and CDR2 YYEEEE. V was clipped by 3 bases and J by 14 bases, with 21 bases between them. This CDR3 spans 14 amino acids. The CDR3 DNA is TGTGCCAGCAGCTCGGAGGGCAGGGCGAATCTCGAGTACTTC. Its translation: CASSSEGRANLEYF.

This chain connects TRBV12-3 or TRBV12-4 to TRBJ2-2; a weak D match, TRBD2 (5 bases). The CDR3 sequence is 14 residues long. V lost 10 bases to trimming and J lost 1 base, with 13 bases between them. CDR3 in amino acids: CATGKDWNTGELFF. CDR3 DNA: TGTGCCACCGGGAAGGATTGGAACACCGGGGAGCTGTTTTTT.

This clonotype has just a few counts. The chain links TRBV20-1 to TRBJ1-1; no firm D call. The CDR3 spans 12 residues. Between the trimmed V and J ends, which lost 1 base and 7 bases, there was a span of 10 bases. Germline CDR1 DFQATT, CDR2 SNEGSKA (reference sequence). The CDR3 reads CSARGSPVEAFF. DNA of the CDR3: TGCAGTGCTAGAGGGTCCCCGGTTGAAGCTTTCTTT.

In its sample, this clonotype was seen a few times. The chain recombines TRBV7-9 with TRBJ2-1; 10 bases are shared with TRBD1. Unmatched junction bases numbered 7, after V lost 2 bases and J lost 6 bases. Germline V gene data show CDR1 as SEHNR and CDR2 as FQNEAQ (reference sequence). The CDR3 is 16 residues long. The CDR3 nucleotides read TGTGCCAGCAGCTTAAAGAGGACAGGGGGTCTCAATGAGCAGTTCTTC. It translates to CASSLKRTGGLNEQFF.

The J gene is TRBJ2-7, the V gene TRBV28, with 7 bases fitting TRBD1. With 3 bases clipped from V and 0 bases from J, the junction kept 5 bases outside the gene matches. Germline assignment: CDR1 MDHEN and CDR2 SYDVKM. CDR3 size: 15 residues. The CDR3 loop is CASSLRDSLSYEQYF. For the CDR3, the DNA is TGTGCCAGCAGTTTGAGGGACAGCCTCTCCTACGAGCAGTACTTC. Full variable domain (remainder filled in from reference TRBV28 and TRBJ2-7): DVKVTQSSRYLVKRTGEKVFLECVQDMDHENMFWYRQDPGLGLRLIYFSYDVKMKEKGDIPEGYSVSREKKERFSLILESASTNQTSMYLCASSLRDSLSYEQYFGPGTRLTVT.

This clonotype was seen only a few times. The chain recombines TRBV10-2 with TRBJ1-5; D might be TRBD1 (6 bases). Germline values: CDR1 WSHSY, CDR2 SAAADI. The CDR3 runs to 13 residues. V was pared by 5 bases and J by 7 bases, with 12 bases between. The CDR3 DNA is TGCGCCAGCAGTATGCACAGGGACCAGCCCCAGCATTTT. Translating it yields CASSMHRDQPQHF.

V is TRBV7-2 and J is TRBJ1-1; weak D call: TRBD1 (5 bases). This CDR3 comprises 15 residues. Trimming cost V 0 bases and J 5 bases, with 13 bases left between them. Germline CDR1 and CDR2: SGHTA and FQGNSA. In DNA, the CDR3 is TGTGCCAGCAGCTTAGCGCCGCAGGGCCGGACTGAAGCTTTCTTT. Translated, it gives CASSLAPQGRTEAFF.

CDR3 coding DNA: TGTGCCAGCAGTTTGAAGGGCCCAAGCACAGATACGCAGTATTTT. This translates into CASSLKGPSTDTQYF. This rearrangement joins TRBV6-5 to TRBJ2-3; D unclear. The CDR3 loop spans 15 amino acids. CDR1 is MNHEY, CDR2 SVGAGI, per germline. With 4 bases removed from V and 0 bases from J, the gap between germline ends came to 11 bases.

This clonotype turned up a few times. J is TRBJ1-1 and V is TRBV6-6; D call uncertain. V dropped 7 bases and J dropped 3 bases, with 12 bases sitting between them. CDR3 length equals 13 residues. CDR1 is MNHNY and CDR2 is SVGAGI in the germline V gene (reference sequence). The CDR3 DNA sequence: TGTGCCAGCACCCAGCCTTCCCACACTGAAGCTTTCTTT. It translates to CASTQPSHTEAFF.